One T cell receptor beta chain is described in this entry. The data are from a study of T cells after yellow fever vaccination. The CDR3 runs to 17 residues. The V and J ends lost 1 base and 4 bases respectively, with 19 bases between them. Germline CDR1 and CDR2: SGHNT and YENEEA. Via MiXCR, TCRdb re-called the 5' RACE reads, giving one row per CDR3 protein. The sample has 300,000 to 400,000 distinct CDR3 sequences, approximately 6% seen once; the top ten hold 15%. This chain links TRBV11-3 with TRBJ2-5, with a tentative D call TRBD2 (5 bases). The receptor was derived from a man aged 25-45 years who received the YFV17D yellow fever vaccine. Sample: PBMCs, taken 5 days after the yellow fever booster vaccination. CDR3 loop: CASSLGLGVDVSETQYF. The CDR3 nucleotides are TGTGCCAGCAGCTTAGGGTTGGGAGTGGACGTATCAGAGACCCAGTACTTC.